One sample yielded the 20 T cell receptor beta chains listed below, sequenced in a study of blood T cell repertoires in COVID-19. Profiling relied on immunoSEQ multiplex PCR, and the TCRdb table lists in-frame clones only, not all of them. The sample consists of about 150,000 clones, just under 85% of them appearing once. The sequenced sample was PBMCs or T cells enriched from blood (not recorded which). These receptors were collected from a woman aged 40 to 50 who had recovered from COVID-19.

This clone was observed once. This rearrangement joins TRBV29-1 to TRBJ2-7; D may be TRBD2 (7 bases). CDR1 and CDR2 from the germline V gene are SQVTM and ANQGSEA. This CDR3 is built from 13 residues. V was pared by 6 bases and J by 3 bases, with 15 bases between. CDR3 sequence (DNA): TGCAGCGTAGAGGGGGGGGACCACTACGAGCAGTACTTC. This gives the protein CSVEGGDHYEQYF.

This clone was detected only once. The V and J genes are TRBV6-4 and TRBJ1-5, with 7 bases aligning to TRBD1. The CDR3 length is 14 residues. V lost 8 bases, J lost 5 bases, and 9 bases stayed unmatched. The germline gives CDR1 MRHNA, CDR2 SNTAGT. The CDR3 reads CASPNRGLDQPQHF. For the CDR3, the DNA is TGTGCCAGCCCGAACAGGGGTTTGGATCAGCCCCAGCATTTT.

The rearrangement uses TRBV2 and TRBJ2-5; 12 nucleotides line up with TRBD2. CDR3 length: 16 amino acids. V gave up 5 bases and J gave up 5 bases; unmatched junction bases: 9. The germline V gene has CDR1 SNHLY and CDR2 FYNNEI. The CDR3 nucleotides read TGTGCCAGCAGTATCCAGCTAGCGGGGGGGCAGGAGACCCAGTACTTC. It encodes CASSIQLAGGQETQYF. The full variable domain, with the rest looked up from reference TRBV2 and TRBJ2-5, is EPEVTQTPSHQVTQMGQEVILRCVPISNHLYFYWYRQILGQKVEFLVSFYNNEISEKSEIFDDQFSVERPDGSNFTLKIRSTKLEDSAMYFCASSIQLAGGQETQYFGPGTRLLVL.

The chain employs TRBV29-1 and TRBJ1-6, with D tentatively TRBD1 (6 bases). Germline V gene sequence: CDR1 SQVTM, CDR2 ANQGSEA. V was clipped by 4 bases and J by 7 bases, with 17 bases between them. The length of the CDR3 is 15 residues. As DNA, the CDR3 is TGCAGCGTTGGGAGTGATACAGGGAACAATTCACCCCTCCACTTT. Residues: CSVGSDTGNNSPLHF. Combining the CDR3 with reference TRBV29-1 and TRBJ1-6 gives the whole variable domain SAVISQKPSRDICQRGTSLTIQCQVDSQVTMMFWYRQQPGQSLTLIATANQGSEATYESGFVIDKFPISRPNLTFSTLTVSNMSPEDSSIYLCSVGSDTGNNSPLHFGNGTRLTVT.

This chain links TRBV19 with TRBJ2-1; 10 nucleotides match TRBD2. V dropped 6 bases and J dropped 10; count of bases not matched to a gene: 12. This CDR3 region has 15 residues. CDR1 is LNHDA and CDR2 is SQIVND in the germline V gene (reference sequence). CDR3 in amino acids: CASSGSSGGLLEQFF. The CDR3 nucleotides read TGTGCCAGTAGCGGATCTAGCGGGGGATTGTTGGAGCAGTTCTTC.

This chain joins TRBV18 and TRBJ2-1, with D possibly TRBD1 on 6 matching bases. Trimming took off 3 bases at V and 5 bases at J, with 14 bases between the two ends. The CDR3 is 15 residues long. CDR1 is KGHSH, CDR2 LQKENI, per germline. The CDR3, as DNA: TGTGCCAGCTCACCCGAAATGGACAGCCACAATGAGCAGTTCTTC. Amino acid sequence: CASSPEMDSHNEQFF.

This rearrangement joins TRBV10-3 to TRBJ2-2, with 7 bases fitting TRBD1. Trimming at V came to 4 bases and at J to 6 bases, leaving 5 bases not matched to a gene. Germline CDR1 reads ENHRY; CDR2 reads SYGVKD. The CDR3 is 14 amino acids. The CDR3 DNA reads TGTGCCATCAGTGGACAGGGAAGTGCCGGGGAGCTGTTTTTT. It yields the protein CAISGQGSAGELFF.

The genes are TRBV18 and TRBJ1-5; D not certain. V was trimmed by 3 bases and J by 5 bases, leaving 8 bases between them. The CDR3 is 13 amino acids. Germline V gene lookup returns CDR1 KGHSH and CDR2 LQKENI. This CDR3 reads CASSPGADQPQHF. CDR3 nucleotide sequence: TGTGCCAGCTCACCGGGAGCCGATCAGCCCCAGCATTTT.

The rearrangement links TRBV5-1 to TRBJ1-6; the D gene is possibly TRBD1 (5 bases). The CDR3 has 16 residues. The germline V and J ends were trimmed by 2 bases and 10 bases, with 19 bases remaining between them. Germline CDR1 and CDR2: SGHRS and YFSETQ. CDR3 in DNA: TGCGCCAGCAGCTTACGGCAGGGAGGTTTTGGATCACCCCTCCACTTT. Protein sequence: CASSLRQGGFGSPLHF.

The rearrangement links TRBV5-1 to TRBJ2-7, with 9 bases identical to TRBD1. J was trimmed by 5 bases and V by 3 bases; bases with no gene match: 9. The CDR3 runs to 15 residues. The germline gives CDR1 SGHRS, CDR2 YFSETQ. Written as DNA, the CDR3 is TGCGCCAGCAGCTCCCCGGGACAGGGAGTCCACGAGCAGTACTTC. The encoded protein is CASSSPGQGVHEQYF.

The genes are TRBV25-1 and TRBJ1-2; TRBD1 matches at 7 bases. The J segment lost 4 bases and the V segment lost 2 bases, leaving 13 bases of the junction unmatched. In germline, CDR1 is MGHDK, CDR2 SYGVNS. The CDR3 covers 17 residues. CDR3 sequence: CASSERGDSLLGYGYTF. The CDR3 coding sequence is TGTGCCAGCAGTGAAAGGGGGGACAGTCTACTTGGCTATGGCTACACCTTC.

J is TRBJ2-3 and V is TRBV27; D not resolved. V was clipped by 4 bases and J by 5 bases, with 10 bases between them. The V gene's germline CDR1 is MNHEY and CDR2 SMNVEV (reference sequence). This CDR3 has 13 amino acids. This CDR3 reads CASSYGSLDTQYF. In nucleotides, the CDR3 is TGTGCCAGCAGTTACGGTAGCTTAGATACGCAGTATTTT.

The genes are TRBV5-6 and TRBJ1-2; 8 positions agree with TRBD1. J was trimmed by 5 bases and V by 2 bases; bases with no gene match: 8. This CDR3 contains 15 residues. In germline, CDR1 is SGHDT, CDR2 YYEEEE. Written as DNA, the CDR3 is TGTGCCAGCAGCTTAGAGGACAGGGCTGAATATGGCTACACCTTC. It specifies CASSLEDRAEYGYTF.

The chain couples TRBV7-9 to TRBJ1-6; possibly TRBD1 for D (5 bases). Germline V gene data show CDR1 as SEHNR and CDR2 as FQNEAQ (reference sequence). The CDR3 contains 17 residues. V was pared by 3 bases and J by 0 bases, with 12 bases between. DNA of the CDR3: TGTGCCAGCAGCTTGGGGCAGAGGCTCTCCTATAATTCACCCCTCCACTTT. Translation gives CASSLGQRLSYNSPLHF. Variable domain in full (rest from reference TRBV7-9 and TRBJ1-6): DTGVSQNPRHKITKRGQNVTFRCDPISEHNRLYWYRQTLGQGPEFLTYFQNEAQLEKSRLLSDRFSAERPKGSFSTLEIQRTEQGDSAMYLCASSLGQRLSYNSPLHFGNGTRLTVT.

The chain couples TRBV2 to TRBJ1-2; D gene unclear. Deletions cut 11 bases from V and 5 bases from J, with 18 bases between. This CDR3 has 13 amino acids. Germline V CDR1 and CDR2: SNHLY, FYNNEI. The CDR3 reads CASYREASYGYTF. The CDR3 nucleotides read TGTGCCTCGTACCGGGAGGCTTCTTATGGCTACACCTTC.

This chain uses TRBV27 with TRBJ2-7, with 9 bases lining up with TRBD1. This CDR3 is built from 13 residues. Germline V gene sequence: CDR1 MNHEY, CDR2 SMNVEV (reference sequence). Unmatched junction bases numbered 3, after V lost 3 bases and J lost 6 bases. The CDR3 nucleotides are TGTGCCAGCAGTTTGGACAGGGGTCGCGAGCAGTACTTC. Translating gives CASSLDRGREQYF.

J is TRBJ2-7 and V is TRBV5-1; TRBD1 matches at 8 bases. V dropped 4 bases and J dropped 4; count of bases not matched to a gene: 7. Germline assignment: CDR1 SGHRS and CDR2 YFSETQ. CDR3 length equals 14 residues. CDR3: CASSQRQGRYEQYF. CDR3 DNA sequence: TGCGCCAGCAGCCAACGACAGGGGAGATACGAGCAGTACTTC.

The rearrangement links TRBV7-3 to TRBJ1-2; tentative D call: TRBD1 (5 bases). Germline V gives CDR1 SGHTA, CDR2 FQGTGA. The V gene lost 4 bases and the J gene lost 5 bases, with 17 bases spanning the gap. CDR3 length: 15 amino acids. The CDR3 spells CASSSSGQLGYGYTF. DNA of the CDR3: TGTGCCAGCAGCTCGTCAGGGCAGTTGGGGTATGGCTACACCTTC.

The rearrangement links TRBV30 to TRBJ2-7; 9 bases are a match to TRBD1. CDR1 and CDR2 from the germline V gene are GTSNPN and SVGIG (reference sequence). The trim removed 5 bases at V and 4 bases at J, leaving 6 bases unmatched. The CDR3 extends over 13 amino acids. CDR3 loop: CAWAGTGLYEQYF. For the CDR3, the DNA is TGTGCCTGGGCCGGGACAGGGTTGTACGAGCAGTACTTC.

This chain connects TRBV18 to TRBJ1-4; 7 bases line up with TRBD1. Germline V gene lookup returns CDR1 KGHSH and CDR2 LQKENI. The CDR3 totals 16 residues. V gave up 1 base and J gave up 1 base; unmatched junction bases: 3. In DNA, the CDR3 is TGTGCCAGCTCACCACGACAGGGCGGAACTAATGAAAAACTGTTTTTT. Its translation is CASSPRQGGTNEKLFF.